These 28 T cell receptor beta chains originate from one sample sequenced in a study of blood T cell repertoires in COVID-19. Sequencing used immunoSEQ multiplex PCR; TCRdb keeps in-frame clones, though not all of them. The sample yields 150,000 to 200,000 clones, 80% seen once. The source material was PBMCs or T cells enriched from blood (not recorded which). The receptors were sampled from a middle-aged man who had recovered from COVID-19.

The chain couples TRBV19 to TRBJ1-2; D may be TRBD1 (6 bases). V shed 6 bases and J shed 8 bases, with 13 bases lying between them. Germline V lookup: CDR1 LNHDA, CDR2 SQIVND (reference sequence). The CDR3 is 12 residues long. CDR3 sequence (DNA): TGTGCCAGTAGCCACGGAGACAGGGGCTACACCTTC. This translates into CASSHGDRGYTF.

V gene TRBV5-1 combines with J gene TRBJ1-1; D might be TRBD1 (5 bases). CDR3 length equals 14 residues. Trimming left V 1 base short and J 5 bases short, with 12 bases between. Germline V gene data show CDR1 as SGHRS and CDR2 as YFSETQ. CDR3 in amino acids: CASSLRGGETEAFF. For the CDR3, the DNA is TGCGCCAGCAGCTTGCGTGGGGGGGAAACTGAAGCTTTCTTT.

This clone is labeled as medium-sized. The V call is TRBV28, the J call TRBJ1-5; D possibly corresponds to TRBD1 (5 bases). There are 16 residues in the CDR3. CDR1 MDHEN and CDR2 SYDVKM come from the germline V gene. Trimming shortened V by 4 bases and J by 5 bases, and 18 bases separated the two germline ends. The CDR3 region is CASSSATQGNYQPQHF. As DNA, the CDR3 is TGTGCCAGCAGTTCCGCCACTCAGGGTAATTATCAGCCCCAGCATTTT.

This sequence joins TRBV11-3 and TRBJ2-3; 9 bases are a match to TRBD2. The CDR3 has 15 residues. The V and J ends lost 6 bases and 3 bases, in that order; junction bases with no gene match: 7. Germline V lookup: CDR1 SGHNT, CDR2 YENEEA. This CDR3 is CASSYSGGTTDTQYF. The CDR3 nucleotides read TGTGCCAGCAGTTATAGCGGGGGAACAACAGATACGCAGTATTTT.

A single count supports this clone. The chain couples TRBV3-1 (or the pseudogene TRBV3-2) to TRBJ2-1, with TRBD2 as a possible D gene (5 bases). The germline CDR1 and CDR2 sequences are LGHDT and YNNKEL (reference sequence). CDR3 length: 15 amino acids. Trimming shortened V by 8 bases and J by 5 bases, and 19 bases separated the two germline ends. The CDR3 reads CASAGSNGNNNEQFF. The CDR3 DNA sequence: TGTGCCAGCGCGGGTTCCAACGGGAACAACAATGAGCAGTTCTTC.

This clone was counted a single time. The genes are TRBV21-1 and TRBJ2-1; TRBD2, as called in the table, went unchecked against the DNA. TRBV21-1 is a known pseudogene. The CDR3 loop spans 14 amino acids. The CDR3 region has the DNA TGTGCCAGCAGCAAATCATTTGGCGGGGGAGGTACGTTCTTC. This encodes CASSKSFGGGGTFF.

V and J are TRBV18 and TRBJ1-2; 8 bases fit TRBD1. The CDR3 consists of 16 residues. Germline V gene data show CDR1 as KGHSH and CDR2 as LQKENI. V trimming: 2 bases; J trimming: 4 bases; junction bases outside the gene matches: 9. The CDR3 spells CASSPSGQGHSYGYTF. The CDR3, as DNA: TGTGCCAGCTCACCAAGCGGACAGGGTCATTCCTATGGCTACACCTTC.

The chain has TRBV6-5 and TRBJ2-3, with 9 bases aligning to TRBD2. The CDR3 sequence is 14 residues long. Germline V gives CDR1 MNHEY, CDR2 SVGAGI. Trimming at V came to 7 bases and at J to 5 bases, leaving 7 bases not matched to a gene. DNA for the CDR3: TGTGCCAGCAAGGGGGCTAGCGGGGAAGATACGCAGTATTTT. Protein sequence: CASKGASGEDTQYF.

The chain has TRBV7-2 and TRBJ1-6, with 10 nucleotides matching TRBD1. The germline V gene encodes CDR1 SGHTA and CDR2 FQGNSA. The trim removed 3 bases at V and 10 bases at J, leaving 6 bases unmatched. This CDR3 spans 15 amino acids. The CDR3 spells CASSLGGQGGSPLHF. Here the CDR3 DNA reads TGTGCCAGCAGCTTGGGTGGACAGGGGGGATCACCCCTCCACTTT.

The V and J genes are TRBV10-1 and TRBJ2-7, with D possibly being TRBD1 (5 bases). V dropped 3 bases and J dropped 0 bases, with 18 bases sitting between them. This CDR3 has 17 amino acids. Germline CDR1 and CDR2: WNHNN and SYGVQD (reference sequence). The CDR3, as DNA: TGCGCCAGCAGTGATTCGTCCAGGGTAACCATCTCCTACGAGCAGTACGTC. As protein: CASSDSSRVTISYEQYV.

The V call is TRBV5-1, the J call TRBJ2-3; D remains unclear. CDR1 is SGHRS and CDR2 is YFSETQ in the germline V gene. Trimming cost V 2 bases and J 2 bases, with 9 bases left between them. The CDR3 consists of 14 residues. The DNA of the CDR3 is TGCGCCAGCAGCTTCGACTTTTCCACAGATACGCAGTATTTT. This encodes CASSFDFSTDTQYF.

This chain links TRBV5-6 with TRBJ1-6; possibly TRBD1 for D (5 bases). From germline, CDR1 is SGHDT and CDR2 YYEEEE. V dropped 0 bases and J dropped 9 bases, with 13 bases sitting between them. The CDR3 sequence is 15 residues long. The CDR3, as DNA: TGTGCCAGCAGCTTGGCTCAGGGAAAAAGTTCACCCCTCCACTTT. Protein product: CASSLAQGKSSPLHF.

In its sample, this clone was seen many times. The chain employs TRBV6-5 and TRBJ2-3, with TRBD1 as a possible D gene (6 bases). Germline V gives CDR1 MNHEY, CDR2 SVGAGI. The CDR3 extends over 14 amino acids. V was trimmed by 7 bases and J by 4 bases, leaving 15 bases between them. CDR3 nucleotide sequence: TGTGCCAGCAACGCACAGGGTCTGGCAGATACGCAGTATTTT. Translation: CASNAQGLADTQYF.

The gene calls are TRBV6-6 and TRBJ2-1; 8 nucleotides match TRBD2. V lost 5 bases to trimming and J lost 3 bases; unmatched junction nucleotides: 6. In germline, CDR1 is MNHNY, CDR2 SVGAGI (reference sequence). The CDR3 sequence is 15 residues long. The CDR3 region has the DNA TGTGCCAGCAGTACGGGGGGGCTAAACTACAATGAGCAGTTCTTC. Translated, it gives CASSTGGLNYNEQFF.

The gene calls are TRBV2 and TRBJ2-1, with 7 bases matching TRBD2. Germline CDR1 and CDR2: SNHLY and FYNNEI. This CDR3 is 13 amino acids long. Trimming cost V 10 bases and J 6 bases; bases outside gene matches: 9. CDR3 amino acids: CAKERGTFNEQFF. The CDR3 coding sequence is TGTGCCAAAGAGCGGGGCACGTTCAATGAGCAGTTCTTC.

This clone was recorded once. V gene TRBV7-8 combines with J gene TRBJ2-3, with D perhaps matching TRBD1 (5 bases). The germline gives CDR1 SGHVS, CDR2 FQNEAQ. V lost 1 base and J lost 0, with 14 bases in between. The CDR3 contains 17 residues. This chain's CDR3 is CASSLESRGSSTDTQYF. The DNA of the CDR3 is TGTGCCAGCAGCTTAGAGTCTAGGGGATCTAGCACAGATACGCAGTATTTT.

CDR3 protein: CASSEAGGSGGKQFF. The CDR3 DNA is TGCGCCAGCAGTGAGGCGGGGGGTAGCGGGGGGAAGCAGTTCTTC. The chain uses TRBV10-1 and TRBJ2-1, with 10 bases that match TRBD2. V lost 2 bases and J lost 11; bases outside the gene matches: 9. CDR1 is WNHNN and CDR2 is SYGVQD in the germline V gene (reference sequence). The CDR3 covers 15 residues.

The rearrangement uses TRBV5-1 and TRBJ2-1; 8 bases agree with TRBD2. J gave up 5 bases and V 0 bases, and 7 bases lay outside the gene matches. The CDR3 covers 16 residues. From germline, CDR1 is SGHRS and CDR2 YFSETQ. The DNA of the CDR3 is TGCGCCAGCAGCTTGGCCCCGGGGGGGCCAAACAATGAGCAGTTCTTC. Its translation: CASSLAPGGPNNEQFF.

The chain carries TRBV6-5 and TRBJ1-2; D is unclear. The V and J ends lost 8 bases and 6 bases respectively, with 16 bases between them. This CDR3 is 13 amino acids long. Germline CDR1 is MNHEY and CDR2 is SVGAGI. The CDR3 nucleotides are TGTGCCAGCCTTATACACGGGAGGGATGGCTACACCTTC. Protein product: CASLIHGRDGYTF.

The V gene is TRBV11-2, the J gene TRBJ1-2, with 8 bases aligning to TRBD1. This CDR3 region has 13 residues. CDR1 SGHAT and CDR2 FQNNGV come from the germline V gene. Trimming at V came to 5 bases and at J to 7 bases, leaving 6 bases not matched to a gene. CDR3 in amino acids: CASSPTGVRGYTF. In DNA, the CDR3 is TGTGCCAGCAGCCCGACAGGGGTTCGTGGCTACACCTTC.

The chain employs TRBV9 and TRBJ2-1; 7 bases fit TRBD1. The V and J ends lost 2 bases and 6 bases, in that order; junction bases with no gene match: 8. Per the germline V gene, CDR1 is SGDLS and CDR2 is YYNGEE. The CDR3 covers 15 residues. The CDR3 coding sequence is TGTGCCAGCAGCGTGCAGACAGGGTTGGCCAATGAGCAGTTCTTC. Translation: CASSVQTGLANEQFF.

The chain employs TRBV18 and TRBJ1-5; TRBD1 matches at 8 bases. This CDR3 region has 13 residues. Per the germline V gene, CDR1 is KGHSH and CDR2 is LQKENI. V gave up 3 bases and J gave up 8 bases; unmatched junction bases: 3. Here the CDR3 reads CASSPDREKPQHF. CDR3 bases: TGTGCCAGCTCACCGGACAGGGAGAAGCCCCAGCATTTT.

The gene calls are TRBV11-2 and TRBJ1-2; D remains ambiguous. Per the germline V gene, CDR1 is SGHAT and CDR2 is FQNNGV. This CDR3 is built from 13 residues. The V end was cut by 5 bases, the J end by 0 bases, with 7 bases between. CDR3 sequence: CASSTDTNYGYTF. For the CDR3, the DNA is TGTGCCAGCAGCACTGACACTAACTATGGCTACACCTTC.

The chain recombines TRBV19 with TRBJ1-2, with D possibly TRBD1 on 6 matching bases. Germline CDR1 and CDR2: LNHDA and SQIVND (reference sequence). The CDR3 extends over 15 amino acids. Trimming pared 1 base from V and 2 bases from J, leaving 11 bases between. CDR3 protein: CASSIGFQGNYGYTF. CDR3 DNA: TGTGCCAGTAGTATAGGTTTTCAGGGGAACTATGGCTACACCTTC.

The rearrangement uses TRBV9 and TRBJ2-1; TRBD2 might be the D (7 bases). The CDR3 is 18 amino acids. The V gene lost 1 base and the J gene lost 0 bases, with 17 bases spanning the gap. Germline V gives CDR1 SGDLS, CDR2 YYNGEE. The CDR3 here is CASSVRGGGFSSYNEQFF. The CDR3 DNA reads TGTGCCAGCAGCGTAAGGGGCGGGGGCTTTAGCTCCTACAATGAGCAGTTCTTC.

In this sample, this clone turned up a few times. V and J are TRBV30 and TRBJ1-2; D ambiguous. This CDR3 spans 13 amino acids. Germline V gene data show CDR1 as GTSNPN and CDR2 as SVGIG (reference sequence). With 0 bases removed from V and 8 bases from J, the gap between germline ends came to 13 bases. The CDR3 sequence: CAWSVDGFGGYTF. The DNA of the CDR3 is TGTGCCTGGAGTGTAGACGGGTTCGGCGGCTACACCTTC.

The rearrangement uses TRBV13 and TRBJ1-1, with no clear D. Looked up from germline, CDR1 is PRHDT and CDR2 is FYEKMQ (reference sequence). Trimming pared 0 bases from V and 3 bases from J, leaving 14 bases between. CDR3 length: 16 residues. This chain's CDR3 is CASSLGRGLVYTEAFF. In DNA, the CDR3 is TGTGCCAGCAGCTTAGGTAGAGGACTCGTTTACACTGAAGCTTTCTTT.

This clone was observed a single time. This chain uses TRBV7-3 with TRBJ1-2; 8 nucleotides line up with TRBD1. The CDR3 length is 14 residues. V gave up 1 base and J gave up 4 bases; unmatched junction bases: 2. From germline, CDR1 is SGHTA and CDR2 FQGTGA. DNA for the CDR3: TGTGCCAGCAGCTTAAGGGGACAGGTCTATGGCTACACCTTC. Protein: CASSLRGQVYGYTF.